The 19 T cell receptor beta chains below were found in one sample sequenced in a study of graft-versus-host responses after intestinal transplantation. The protocol was immunoSEQ multiplex PCR, while the TCRdb copy is restricted to in-frame clones and leaves out a portion. The sample lists over 15,000 clones, approximately 40% occurring once. Stimulators, 200,000 irradiated and violet-dye-labeled cells, were plated with 200,000 CFSE-labeled responder cells. This sample comprised alloreactive CD8+ T cells from a mixed lymphocyte reaction culture, obtained before intestinal transplant. Subset meaning: CFSE-low proliferating T cells sorted from roughly six-day pre-transplant mixed lymphocyte reaction (GvH or HvG direction). Every receptor here comes from a human patient who received an intestinal transplant.

This rearrangement joins TRBV27 to TRBJ2-7; TRBD1 matches 9 bases. The junction had 12 bases not matched to a gene; V was cut back by 8 bases and J by 7 bases. The CDR3 length is 14 residues. Germline-derived CDR1 and CDR2 are MNHEY and SMNVEV (reference sequence). CDR3: CASGDRALTSEQYF. The CDR3 region has the DNA TGTGCCAGCGGGGACAGGGCCCTCACGAGTGAGCAGTACTTC.

This clone was seen more than once but under ten times. The chain joins TRBV30 to TRBJ1-3; D not certain. Trimming took 0 bases from V and 3 from J, leaving 6 bases between them. This CDR3 comprises 13 residues. From germline, CDR1 is GTSNPN and CDR2 SVGIG (reference sequence). The chain's CDR3 is CAWSVGSGNTIYF. CDR3 nucleotides: TGTGCCTGGAGTGTCGGGAGTGGAAACACCATATATTTT.

This clone was seen only a few times. The chain couples TRBV27 to TRBJ2-1; D uncertain. Germline lookup yields CDR1 MNHEY and CDR2 SMNVEV (reference sequence). V was shortened by 0 bases and J by 4 bases, with 10 bases between the two germline ends. The CDR3 is 15 residues long. CDR3 in amino acids: CASSLSEIGYNEQFF. The CDR3 DNA reads as TGTGCCAGCAGTTTATCGGAGATCGGTTACAATGAGCAGTTCTTC.

This sequence joins TRBV7-9 and TRBJ2-1; the D gene is possibly TRBD2 (6 bases). The CDR3 contains 17 residues. Trimming removed 5 bases at V and 5 bases at J, with 22 bases between. The V gene's germline CDR1 is SEHNR and CDR2 FQNEAQ (reference sequence). The CDR3 spells CASSLEIGRELHNEQFF. In DNA, the CDR3 is TGTGCCAGCAGCCTCGAGATTGGCCGGGAGTTACACAATGAGCAGTTCTTC.

This chain links TRBV11-2 with TRBJ2-1, with D unclear. Trimming shortened V by 0 bases and J by 2 bases, and 8 bases separated the two germline ends. The CDR3 length is 15 residues. Germline V gene data show CDR1 as SGHAT and CDR2 as FQNNGV. The CDR3 loop is CASSLEPTAYNEQFF. Written as DNA, the CDR3 is TGTGCCAGCAGCTTAGAACCCACAGCCTACAATGAGCAGTTCTTC.

The chain uses TRBV11-1 and TRBJ2-3, with D perhaps TRBD2 (6 bases). Germline-derived CDR1 and CDR2 are SGHAT and FQDESV (reference sequence). Trimming took off 4 bases at V and 4 bases at J, with 15 bases between the two ends. The length of the CDR3 is 15 residues. CDR3 coding DNA: TGTGCCAGCAGCTCACCGGGAGAATTATCAGATACGCAGTATTTT. Its protein product is CASSSPGELSDTQYF. The full variable domain, completed using reference TRBV11-1 and TRBJ2-3, is EAEVAQSPRYKITEKSQAVAFWCDPISGHATLYWYRQILGQGPELLVQFQDESVVDDSQLPKDRFSAERLKGVDSTLKIQPAELGDSAMYLCASSSPGELSDTQYFGPGTRLTVL.

The chain is built from TRBV6-1 and TRBJ2-1, with TRBD2 as a possible D gene (5 bases). CDR1 and CDR2 from the germline V gene are MNHNS and SASEGT. This CDR3 is built from 13 residues. V was trimmed by 8 bases and J by 8 bases, leaving 16 bases between them. In DNA, the CDR3 is TGTGCCAGCGTACGACTACAAATCGATGAGCAGTTCTTC. Translated: CASVRLQIDEQFF.

The V call is TRBV28, the J call TRBJ2-1; D gene ambiguous. Trimming removed 4 bases from V and 0 bases from J, with 7 bases in between. Germline V gene sequence: CDR1 MDHEN, CDR2 SYDVKM. The CDR3 extends over 14 amino acids. The CDR3 here is CASSYYSSYNEQFF. CDR3 sequence (DNA): TGTGCCAGCAGTTATTACAGCTCCTACAATGAGCAGTTCTTC.

As to this clone: A junction boundary mismatches the germline segment, possibly from a read error. The V call is TRBV2, the J call TRBJ2-1, with 14 bases aligning to TRBD2. This CDR3 has 17 residues. Germline V gene sequence: CDR1 SNHLY, CDR2 FYNNEI. CDR3 DNA sequence: TGTGCCAGCAGTACCGGGACTAGCGGGAGCTCCTACAATGGGCAGTTCTTC. The encoded protein is CASSTGTSGSSYNGQFF.

This chain links TRBV10-2 with TRBJ2-5, with a weak D call TRBD2 (5 bases). Germline CDR1 reads WSHSY; CDR2 reads SAAADI. V dropped 6 bases and J dropped 2 bases, with 13 bases sitting between them. The CDR3 is 14 amino acids. The DNA of the CDR3 is TGCGCCAGCAGCGGACTGCCGACTCAAGAGACCCAGTACTTC. It encodes CASSGLPTQETQYF.

The chain uses TRBV5-1 and TRBJ1-6; 7 positions match TRBD1. The V and J ends lost 2 bases and 8 bases, in that order; junction bases with no gene match: 4. Germline V CDR1 and CDR2: SGHRS, YFSETQ. The CDR3 is 14 residues long. The CDR3 DNA sequence: TGCGCCAGCAGCTTCGGACAGGCTCATTCACCCCTCCACTTT. It specifies CASSFGQAHSPLHF.

This chain joins TRBV6-5 and TRBJ1-5; D not resolved. Trimming left V 8 bases short and J 4 bases short, with 12 bases between. Germline V gene lookup returns CDR1 MNHEY and CDR2 SVGAGI. The CDR3 length is 13 residues. The CDR3 coding sequence is TGTGCCAGCTCTCAGGCGAGAAATCAGCCCCAGCATTTT. This translates into CASSQARNQPQHF.

The rearrangement joins TRBV4-1 to TRBJ2-1; 8 nucleotides align to TRBD2. Germline V lookup: CDR1 MGHRA, CDR2 YSYEKL. Trimming removed 1 base from V and 8 bases from J; junction bases left unmatched: 10. The length of the CDR3 is 16 residues. This chain's CDR3 is CASSQAGAGDRYEQFF. CDR3 sequence (DNA): TGCGCCAGCAGCCAAGCTGGAGCGGGAGATCGTTATGAGCAGTTCTTC.

The chain employs TRBV4-2 and TRBJ2-1; D is unclear. Germline assignment: CDR1 LGHNA and CDR2 YNFKEQ. There are 15 residues in the CDR3. V was pared by 0 bases and J by 2 bases, with 8 bases between. The CDR3 sequence: CASSQERSTYNEQFF. CDR3 DNA sequence: TGTGCCAGCAGCCAAGAACGGTCTACCTACAATGAGCAGTTCTTC.

In its sample, this clone was seen a few times. This sample also contains other DNA sequences that code for the same CDR3. The V gene is TRBV5-1, the J gene TRBJ1-1, with D possibly matching TRBD1 (5 bases). Germline V gives CDR1 SGHRS, CDR2 YFSETQ. The CDR3 covers 16 residues. Trimming removed 0 bases at V and 3 bases at J, with 15 bases between. In DNA form, the CDR3 reads TGCGCCAGCAGCTTGGTGACGGGCCGGGGGGACACTGAAGCTTTCTTT. It is translated as CASSLVTGRGDTEAFF.

By share, this clone counts as medium-sized. The rearrangement joins TRBV7-9 to TRBJ2-1; TRBD2 matches 13 bases. CDR1 SEHNR and CDR2 FQNEAQ come from the germline V gene (reference sequence). CDR3 length equals 16 residues. V was clipped by 5 bases and J by 8 bases; unmatched bases: 9. The CDR3 nucleotides read TGTGCCAGCAGCCCAGAACTAGCGGGAGGGCGATATGAGCAGTTCTTC. Protein: CASSPELAGGRYEQFF.

For this clone: The junction departs from germline at one end; a sequencing error may be responsible. The rearrangement joins TRBV5-1 to TRBJ2-2; D may be TRBD2 (5 bases). Germline CDR1 reads SGHRS; CDR2 reads YFSETQ. The CDR3 has 17 amino acids. The CDR3 here is CASSLLGNSLNHRGAVF. CDR3 nucleotides: TGCGCCAGCAGCTTGCTAGGTAATAGCCTAAACCACCGGGGAGCTGTTTTT.

The V and J genes are TRBV11-2 and TRBJ2-7; D is undetermined. V lost 0 bases, J lost 2 bases, and 11 bases lay in between. The CDR3 runs 15 residues. Germline values: CDR1 SGHAT, CDR2 FQNNGV. CDR3 sequence: CASSLEFQQTYEQYF. The DNA for the CDR3 is TGTGCCAGCAGCTTAGAATTTCAGCAAACCTACGAGCAGTACTTC.

The CDR3 DNA reads as TGTGCCAGCAGTTACGCTCCCGCCAAGCCCTACGAGCAGTACTTC. It translates to CASSYAPAKPYEQYF. The chain uses TRBV6-6 and TRBJ2-7, with D unclear. This CDR3 has 15 amino acids. The germline CDR1 and CDR2 sequences are MNHNY and SVGAGI (reference sequence). Trimming left V 2 bases short and J 2 bases short, with 13 bases between.